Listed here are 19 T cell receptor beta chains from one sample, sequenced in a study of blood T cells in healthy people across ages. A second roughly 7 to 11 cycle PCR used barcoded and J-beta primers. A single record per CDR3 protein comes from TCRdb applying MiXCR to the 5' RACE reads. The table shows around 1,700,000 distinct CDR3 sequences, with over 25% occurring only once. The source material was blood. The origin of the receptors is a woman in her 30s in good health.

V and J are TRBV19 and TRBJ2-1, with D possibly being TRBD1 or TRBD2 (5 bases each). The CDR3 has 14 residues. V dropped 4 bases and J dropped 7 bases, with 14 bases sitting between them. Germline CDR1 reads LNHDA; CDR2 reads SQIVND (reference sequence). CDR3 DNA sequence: TGTGCCAGTAGTACAATCGCCAGGGAGAATGAGCAGTTCTTC. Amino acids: CASSTIARENEQFF.

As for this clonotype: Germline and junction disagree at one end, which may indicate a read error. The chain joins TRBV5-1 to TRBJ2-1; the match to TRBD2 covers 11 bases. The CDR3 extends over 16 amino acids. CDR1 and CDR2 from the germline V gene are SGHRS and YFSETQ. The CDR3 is CASSLLAGDKSNGQFF. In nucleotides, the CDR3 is TGCGCCAGCAGCCTACTAGCGGGGGACAAAAGCAATGGGCAGTTCTTC.

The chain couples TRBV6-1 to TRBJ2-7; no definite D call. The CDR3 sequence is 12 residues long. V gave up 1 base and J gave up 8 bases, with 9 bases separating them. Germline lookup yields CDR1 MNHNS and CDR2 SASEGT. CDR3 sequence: CASSEGRSQQYF. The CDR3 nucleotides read TGTGCCAGCAGTGAAGGCCGGTCCCAGCAGTACTTC.

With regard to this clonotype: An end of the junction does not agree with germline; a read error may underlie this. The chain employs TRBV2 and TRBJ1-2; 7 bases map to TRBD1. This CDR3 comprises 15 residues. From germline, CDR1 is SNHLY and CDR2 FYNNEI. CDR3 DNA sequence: TGTGCCAGCAGTGAAGGACAGGGAGGTAACTACGGCTACACCTTC. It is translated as CASSEGQGGNYGYTF.

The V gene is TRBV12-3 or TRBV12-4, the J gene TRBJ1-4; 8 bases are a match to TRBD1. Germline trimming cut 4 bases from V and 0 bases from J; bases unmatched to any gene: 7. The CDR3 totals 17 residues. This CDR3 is CASSSGGAGATNEKLFF. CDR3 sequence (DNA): TGTGCCAGCAGTTCAGGGGGCGCCGGCGCAACTAATGAAAAACTGTTTTTT.

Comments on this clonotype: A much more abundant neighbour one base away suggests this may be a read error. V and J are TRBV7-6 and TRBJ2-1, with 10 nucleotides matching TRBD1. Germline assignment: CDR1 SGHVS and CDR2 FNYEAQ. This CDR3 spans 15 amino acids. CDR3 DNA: TGTGCCAGCAGCAACGACAGGGGGCACTACGATGAGCAGTTCTTC. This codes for CASSNDRGHYDEQFF.

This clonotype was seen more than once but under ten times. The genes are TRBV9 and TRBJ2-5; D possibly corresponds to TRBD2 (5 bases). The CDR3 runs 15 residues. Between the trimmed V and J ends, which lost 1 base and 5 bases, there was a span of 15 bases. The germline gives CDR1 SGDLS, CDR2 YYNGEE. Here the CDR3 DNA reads TGTGCCAGCAGCGTACAGGTTGGCTCGGGGGAGACCCAGTACTTC. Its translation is CASSVQVGSGETQYF.

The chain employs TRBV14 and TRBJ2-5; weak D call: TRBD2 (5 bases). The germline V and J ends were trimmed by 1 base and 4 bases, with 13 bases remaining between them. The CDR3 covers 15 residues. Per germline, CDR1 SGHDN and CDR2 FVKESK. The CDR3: CASSQVARVSETQYF. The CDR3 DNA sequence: TGTGCCAGCAGCCAAGTAGCGCGAGTATCAGAGACCCAGTACTTC.

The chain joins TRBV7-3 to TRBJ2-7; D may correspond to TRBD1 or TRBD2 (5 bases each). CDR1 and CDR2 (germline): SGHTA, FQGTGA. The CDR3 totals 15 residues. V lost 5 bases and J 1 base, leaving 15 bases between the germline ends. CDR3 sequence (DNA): TGTGCCAGCAGCAATCCCCCGGGACGATCCTACGAGCAGTACTTC. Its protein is CASSNPPGRSYEQYF. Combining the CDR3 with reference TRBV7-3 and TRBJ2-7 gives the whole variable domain GAGVSQTPSNKVTEKGKYVELRCDPISGHTALYWYRQSLGQGPEFLIYFQGTGAADDSGLPNDRFFAVRPEGSVSTLKIQRTERGDSAVYLCASSNPPGRSYEQYFGPGTRLTVT.

This chain's CDR3 is CSAREYGRASEQYF. In DNA, the CDR3 is TGCAGTGCTAGAGAGTACGGGAGGGCCTCCGAGCAGTACTTC. J is TRBJ2-7 and V is TRBV20-1; TRBD2 agrees at 8 bases. This CDR3 comprises 14 residues. CDR1 DFQATT and CDR2 SNEGSKA come from the germline V gene (reference sequence). Germline trimming cut 0 bases from V and 6 bases from J; bases unmatched to any gene: 7.

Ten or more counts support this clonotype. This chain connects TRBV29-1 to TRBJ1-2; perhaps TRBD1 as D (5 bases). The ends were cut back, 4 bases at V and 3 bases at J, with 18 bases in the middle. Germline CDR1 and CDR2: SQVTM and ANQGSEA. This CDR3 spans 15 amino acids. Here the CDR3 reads CSVAPRVRSDYGYTF. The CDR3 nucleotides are TGCAGCGTTGCACCCAGGGTAAGGAGCGACTATGGCTACACCTTC.

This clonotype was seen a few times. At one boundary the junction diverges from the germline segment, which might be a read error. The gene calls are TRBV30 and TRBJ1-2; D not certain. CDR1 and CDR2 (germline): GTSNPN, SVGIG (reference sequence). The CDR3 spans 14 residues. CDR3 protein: CAWSDLLTNYGCTF. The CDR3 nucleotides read TGTGCCTGGAGTGACCTCTTGACTAACTATGGCTGCACCTTC.

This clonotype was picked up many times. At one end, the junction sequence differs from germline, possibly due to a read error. CDR3 in amino acids: CASSQATGGYNEQFF. The CDR3 bases are TGCGCCAGCAGCCAAGCGACAGGGGGTTACAATGAGCAGTTCTTC. The chain uses TRBV3-1 and TRBJ2-1; 9 nucleotides align to TRBD1. This CDR3 spans 15 amino acids. Germline values: CDR1 LGHDT, CDR2 YNNKEL (reference sequence).

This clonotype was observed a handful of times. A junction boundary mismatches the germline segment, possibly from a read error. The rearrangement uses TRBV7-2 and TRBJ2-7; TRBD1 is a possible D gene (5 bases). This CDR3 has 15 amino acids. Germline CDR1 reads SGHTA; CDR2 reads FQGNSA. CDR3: CAGSLASREGYEQYF. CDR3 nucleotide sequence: TGTGCCGGCAGCTTAGCTTCCAGGGAAGGGTACGAGCAGTACTTC.

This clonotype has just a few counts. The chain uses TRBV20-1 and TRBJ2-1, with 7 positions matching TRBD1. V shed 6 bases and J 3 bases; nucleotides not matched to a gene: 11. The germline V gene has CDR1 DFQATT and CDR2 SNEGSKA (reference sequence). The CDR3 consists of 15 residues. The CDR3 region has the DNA TGCAGTGCCGCGGCTGAGACAGGGTACTACAATGAGCAGTTCTTC. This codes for CSAAAETGYYNEQFF.

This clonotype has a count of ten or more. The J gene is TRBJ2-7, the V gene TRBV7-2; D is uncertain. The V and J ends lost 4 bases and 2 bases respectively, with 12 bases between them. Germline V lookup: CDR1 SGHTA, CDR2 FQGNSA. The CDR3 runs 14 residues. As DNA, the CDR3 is TGTGCCAGCAGCTCCCCAGCCCCGACCTACGAGCAGTACTTC. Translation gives CASSSPAPTYEQYF.

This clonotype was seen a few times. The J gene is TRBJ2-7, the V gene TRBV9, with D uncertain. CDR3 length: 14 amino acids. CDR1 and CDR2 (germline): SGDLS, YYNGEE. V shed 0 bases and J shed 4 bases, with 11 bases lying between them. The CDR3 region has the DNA TGTGCCAGCAGCGTAGCTGGTGTTGGGTACGAGCAGTACTTC. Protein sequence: CASSVAGVGYEQYF. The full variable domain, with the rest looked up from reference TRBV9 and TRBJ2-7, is DSGVTQTPKHLITATGQRVTLRCSPRSGDLSVYWYQQSLDQGLQFLIQYYNGEERAKGNILERFSAQQFPDLHSELNLSSLELGDSALYFCASSVAGVGYEQYFGPGTRLTVT.

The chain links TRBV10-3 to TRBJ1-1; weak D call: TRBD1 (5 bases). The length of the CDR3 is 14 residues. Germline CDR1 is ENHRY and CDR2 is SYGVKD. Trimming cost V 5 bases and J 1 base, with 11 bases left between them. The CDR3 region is CAISSTVGNTEAFF. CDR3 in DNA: TGTGCCATCAGTTCGACAGTGGGGAACACTGAAGCTTTCTTT.

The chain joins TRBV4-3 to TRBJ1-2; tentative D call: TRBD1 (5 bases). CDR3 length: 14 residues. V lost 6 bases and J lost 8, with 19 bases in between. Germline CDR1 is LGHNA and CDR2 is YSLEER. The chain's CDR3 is CASRSQGAWGGYTF. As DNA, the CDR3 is TGCGCCAGCAGGTCTCAGGGTGCATGGGGAGGCTACACCTTC.